This T cell receptor beta chain comes out of a study of T cell responses to AZD1222 COVID-19 vaccine. The protocol was immunoSEQ multiplex PCR, while the TCRdb copy is restricted to in-frame clones and leaves out a portion. Among 130,000 or so clones listed, roughly nine tenths were seen once. The ends lost 0 bases at V and 3 bases at J; junction bases unmatched: 7. CDR1 and CDR2 from the germline V gene are MNHEY and SVGEGT. The CDR3 is 18 residues long. As to this clone: Its antigen is not identified.

Whole-study results and caveats: Baseline serostatus was positive in only 5 to 7 AZD1222 recipients. Among vaccine-associated CD4 TCRs, coverage spanned spike, with dominance at 160-218 and 743-854.

This receptor was obtained from an adult in good health. V is TRBV6-2 or TRBV6-3 and J is TRBJ2-1; TRBD2 agrees at 11 bases. Sequenced material: peripheral blood, taken on day 0 of AZD1222 vaccination. For the CDR3, the DNA is TGTGCCAGCAGTTACTCTCGGAGACTAGCGGGGAGCTACAATGAGCAGTTCTTC. This codes for CASSYSRRLAGSYNEQFF.